The next 21 T cell receptor beta chains were all read from a single sample in a study of T cells in Graves' hyperthyroidism and ophthalmopathy. RNA transcripts were the template for amplifying TCR beta CDR3 regions. TCR CDR3 underwent first-round RT-PCR with the HTBI primer set. TCRdb reprocessed the multiplex PCR reads with MiXCR, giving one entry per CDR3 protein. The sample holds around 300,000 distinct CDR3 sequences, around a quarter seen once. Sequenced: blood. These receptors came from a man aged 35-49 years with Graves' hyperthyroidism that later progressed to Graves' ophthalmopathy.

This clonotype was picked up many times. V gene TRBV20-1 combines with J gene TRBJ1-3; D possibly corresponds to TRBD1 (5 bases). This CDR3 has 13 amino acids. Germline loops: CDR1 DFQATT, CDR2 SNEGSKA (reference sequence). With 4 bases removed from V and 4 bases from J, the gap between germline ends came to 11 bases. The chain's CDR3 is CSATGLFGNTIYF. The CDR3 DNA follows: TGCAGTGCTACAGGGCTTTTCGGAAACACCATATATTTT.

The table lists this clonotype with many counts. J is TRBJ1-5 and V is TRBV20-1; tentatively, D is TRBD1 (5 bases). Germline V CDR1 and CDR2: DFQATT, SNEGSKA (reference sequence). The CDR3 covers 15 residues. V dropped 0 bases and J dropped 3 bases, with 12 bases sitting between them. The CDR3 region is CSARDRGVFNQPQHF. The CDR3, as DNA: TGCAGTGCTAGAGATCGGGGGGTTTTCAATCAGCCCCAGCATTTT.

The gene calls are TRBV29-1 and TRBJ1-5, with 8 bases matching TRBD1. The V gene's germline CDR1 is SQVTM and CDR2 ANQGSEA. J lost 7 bases, V lost 5 bases, and 7 bases had no gene match. The CDR3 has 13 amino acids. The CDR3 nucleotides are TGCAGCGTTTCCCAGGGGGCAGGGCAGCCCCAGCATTTT. Translating it yields CSVSQGAGQPQHF.

The chain carries TRBV30 and TRBJ1-2, with D possibly matching TRBD1 (5 bases). Germline V gene data show CDR1 as GTSNPN and CDR2 as SVGIG (reference sequence). The CDR3 contains 15 residues. V gave up 4 bases and J gave up 3 bases, with 18 bases separating them. CDR3 loop: CAWTSTSGGDYGYTF. The CDR3 bases are TGTGCCTGGACCTCAACTAGCGGGGGAGACTATGGCTACACCTTC.

This clonotype came up many times. The chain joins TRBV11-1 to TRBJ2-3; D call uncertain. The CDR3 runs to 14 residues. The germline V gene encodes CDR1 SGHAT and CDR2 FQDESV (reference sequence). V gave up 6 bases and J gave up 2 bases, with 12 bases separating them. CDR3 DNA sequence: TGTGCCAGCAGTAAGGAAGAAATCACAGATACGCAGTATTTT. Protein: CASSKEEITDTQYF.

In this sample, this clonotype turned up many times. This chain links TRBV9 with TRBJ1-5; 7 bases align to TRBD1. The V gene end was trimmed by 4 bases and the J gene end by 3 bases; junction bases not matched to a gene: 7. The CDR3 is 15 residues long. In germline, CDR1 is SGDLS, CDR2 YYNGEE. The CDR3 loop is CASSTTGSVNQPQHF. The CDR3 DNA sequence: TGTGCCAGCAGCACGACAGGGTCTGTCAATCAGCCCCAGCATTTT. Complete variable domain (other parts from reference TRBV9 and TRBJ1-5): DSGVTQTPKHLITATGQRVTLRCSPRSGDLSVYWYQQSLDQGLQFLIQYYNGEERAKGNILERFSAQQFPDLHSELNLSSLELGDSALYFCASSTTGSVNQPQHFGDGTRLSIL.

In its sample, this clonotype was seen a few times. The V gene is TRBV6-1, the J gene TRBJ2-5, with D perhaps assigned TRBD1 or TRBD2 (5 bases each). Trimming shortened V by 4 bases and J by 5 bases, and 14 bases separated the two germline ends. Germline CDR1 and CDR2: MNHNS and SASEGT. The CDR3 covers 14 residues. This CDR3 reads CASSAQQGVETQYF. CDR3 bases: TGTGCCAGCAGTGCACAGCAGGGAGTGGAGACCCAGTACTTC.

The V gene is TRBV28, the J gene TRBJ2-2; D is perhaps TRBD1 (5 bases). The CDR3 consists of 14 residues. Germline CDR1 and CDR2: MDHEN and SYDVKM. Trimming took off 5 bases at V and 7 bases at J, with 14 bases between the two ends. CDR3 nucleotide sequence: TGTGCCAGCAGTCTAGGGGTTATGGTCGGGGAGCTGTTTTTT. Amino acids: CASSLGVMVGELFF.

This CDR3 is CSAAGRRWGEAFF. DNA of the CDR3: TGCAGTGCTGCCGGTCGGAGATGGGGTGAAGCTTTCTTT. V and J are TRBV20-1 and TRBJ1-1, with D unresolved. Germline loops: CDR1 DFQATT, CDR2 SNEGSKA (reference sequence). V lost 5 bases to trimming and J lost 7 bases, with 17 bases between them. The CDR3 contains 13 residues.

The chain uses TRBV28 and TRBJ1-1; 9 bases map to TRBD1. The V gene's germline CDR1 is MDHEN and CDR2 SYDVKM. J gave up 2 bases and V 7 bases, and 11 bases lay outside the gene matches. CDR3 length equals 16 residues. The DNA for the CDR3 is TGTGCCAGCACCACACAGGGGGCCTCTCGTAACACTGAAGCTTTCTTT. Its translation is CASTTQGASRNTEAFF.

The genes are TRBV20-1 and TRBJ1-5; perhaps TRBD1 as D (5 bases). With 1 base removed from V and 4 bases from J, the gap between germline ends came to 14 bases. CDR1 and CDR2 from the germline V gene are DFQATT and SNEGSKA (reference sequence). This CDR3 spans 15 amino acids. CDR3 residues: CSARVGGAGNQPQHF. The CDR3, as DNA: TGCAGTGCTAGAGTGGGTGGGGCAGGGAATCAGCCCCAGCATTTT.

The rearrangement joins TRBV20-1 to TRBJ2-5; 7 nucleotides agree with TRBD2. The CDR3 contains 15 residues. The germline CDR1 and CDR2 sequences are DFQATT and SNEGSKA (reference sequence). V dropped 6 bases and J dropped 4; count of bases not matched to a gene: 14. The CDR3 nucleotides read TGCAGTGCCCATCATCTGACTAGCAGAGGAGAGACCCAGTACTTC. Protein sequence: CSAHHLTSRGETQYF.

The chain uses TRBV12-3 or TRBV12-4 and TRBJ2-7, with D unclear. This CDR3 comprises 13 residues. The V gene lost 6 bases and the J gene lost 4 bases, with 13 bases spanning the gap. CDR3 sequence reads: CASRANVGYEQYF. CDR3 nucleotide sequence: TGTGCCAGCAGAGCTAACGTGGGTTACGAGCAGTACTTC.

This clonotype has ten or more counts. CDR3 nucleotides: TGTGCCAGCAGCTTATACGGGCGAAACACTGAAGCTTTCTTT. It encodes CASSLYGRNTEAFF. The chain links TRBV11-2 to TRBJ1-1; D remains unclear. V lost 2 bases and J 2 bases, leaving 9 bases between the germline ends. The CDR3 runs 14 residues. Germline lookup yields CDR1 SGHAT and CDR2 FQNNGV. The whole variable domain, filled in from reference TRBV11-2 and TRBJ1-1, reads EAGVAQSPRYKIIEKRQSVAFWCNPISGHATLYWYQQILGQGPKLLIQFQNNGVVDDSQLPKDRFSAERLKGVDSTLKIQPAKLEDSAVYLCASSLYGRNTEAFFGQGTRLTVV.

This clonotype was counted ten times or more. J is TRBJ2-3 and V is TRBV28, with 11 bases matching TRBD2. The germline V gene has CDR1 MDHEN and CDR2 SYDVKM. V was clipped by 7 bases and J by 4 bases; unmatched bases: 10. This CDR3 comprises 16 residues. The CDR3 DNA is TGTGCCAGCACCTTAGGTCTAGCGGGAGGCTCAGATACGCAGTATTTT. It is translated as CASTLGLAGGSDTQYF. The full variable domain, with the rest looked up from reference TRBV28 and TRBJ2-3, is DVKVTQSSRYLVKRTGEKVFLECVQDMDHENMFWYRQDPGLGLRLIYFSYDVKMKEKGDIPEGYSVSREKKERFSLILESASTNQTSMYLCASTLGLAGGSDTQYFGPGTRLTVL.

This clonotype was detected many times. This chain joins TRBV12-3 or TRBV12-4 and TRBJ2-4; 15 bases match TRBD2. The CDR3 is 19 residues long. Trimming removed 3 bases from V and 6 bases from J; junction bases left unmatched: 12. The CDR3 here is CASSFPPGLAGGWRNIQYF. CDR3 sequence (DNA): TGTGCCAGCAGTTTCCCTCCGGGACTAGCGGGAGGATGGAGAAACATTCAGTACTTC.

The rearrangement links TRBV19 to TRBJ2-7, with 13 bases matching TRBD2. In germline, CDR1 is LNHDA, CDR2 SQIVND (reference sequence). The CDR3 sequence is 15 residues long. J lost 4 bases, V lost 7 bases, and 7 bases had no gene match. The CDR3: CASTIGLAGEYEQYF. The DNA for the CDR3 is TGTGCCAGTACTATCGGACTAGCGGGAGAATACGAGCAGTACTTC.

This clonotype was counted between two and nine times. J is TRBJ2-5 and V is TRBV20-1, with D uncertain. In germline, CDR1 is DFQATT, CDR2 SNEGSKA (reference sequence). The CDR3 sequence is 12 residues long. V lost 5 bases, J lost 5 bases, and 12 bases lay in between. The DNA for the CDR3 is TGCAGTGCTCGTAGGATTCGGGAGACCCAGTACTTC. Its protein is CSARRIRETQYF.

This clonotype was counted at least ten times. The rearrangement joins TRBV6-5 to TRBJ2-7; 8 bases align to TRBD2. Trimming removed 2 bases from V and 5 bases from J; junction bases left unmatched: 14. Germline V CDR1 and CDR2: MNHEY, SVGAGI. CDR3 length: 17 amino acids. The DNA of the CDR3 is TGTGCCAGCAGTTACGCTTCGGGACTAGGCGGATTCCACGAGCAGTACTTC. Protein sequence: CASSYASGLGGFHEQYF.

This clonotype was picked up a small number of times. The genes are TRBV18 and TRBJ2-7; D remains ambiguous. V lost 2 bases, J lost 5 bases, and 13 bases lay in between. Germline V gene lookup returns CDR1 KGHSH and CDR2 LQKENI. The CDR3 totals 14 residues. CDR3 amino acids: CASSPSRLGHEQYF. The CDR3 bases are TGTGCCAGCTCACCAAGTCGGCTCGGTCACGAGCAGTACTTC. Together with reference TRBV18 and TRBJ2-7, the CDR3 gives the full variable domain: NAGVMQNPRHLVRRRGQEARLRCSPMKGHSHVYWYRQLPEEGLKFMVYLQKENIIDESGMPKERFSAEFPKEGPSILRIQQVVRGDSAAYFCASSPSRLGHEQYFGPGTRLTVT.

There are many counts of this clonotype. The chain couples TRBV6-1 to TRBJ1-5, with D hard to call. CDR1 and CDR2 (germline): MNHNS, SASEGT. The length of the CDR3 is 14 residues. V lost 3 bases to trimming and J lost 5 bases, with 11 bases between them. CDR3 nucleotide sequence: TGTGCCAGCAGTGATATAAGCTTGGATCAGCCCCAGCATTTT. This sequence encodes CASSDISLDQPQHF.